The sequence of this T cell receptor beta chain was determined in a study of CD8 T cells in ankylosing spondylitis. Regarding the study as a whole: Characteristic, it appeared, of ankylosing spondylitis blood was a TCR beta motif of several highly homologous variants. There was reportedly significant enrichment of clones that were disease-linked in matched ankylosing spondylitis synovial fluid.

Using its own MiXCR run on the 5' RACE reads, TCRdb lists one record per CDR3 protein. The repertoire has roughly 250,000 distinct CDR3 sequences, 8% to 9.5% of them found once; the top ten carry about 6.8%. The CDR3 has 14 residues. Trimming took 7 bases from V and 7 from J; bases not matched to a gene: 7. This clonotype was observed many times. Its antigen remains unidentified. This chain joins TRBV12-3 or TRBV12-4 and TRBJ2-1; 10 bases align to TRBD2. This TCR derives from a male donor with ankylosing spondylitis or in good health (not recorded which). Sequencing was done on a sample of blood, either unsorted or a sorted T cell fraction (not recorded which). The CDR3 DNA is TGTGCCAGCATGGTACTAGCGGGGATGAATGAGCAGTTCTTC. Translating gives CASMVLAGMNEQFF.